This TCR beta chain was documented in a study of shared clonotypes between healthy human individuals. Study-wide background: Per donor, CD8 memory used one plate, CD8 naive used two, CD4 memory used three and CD4 naive used three.

Deep-level settings were used for running the assay. TCRdb's copy holds only in-frame clones and misses some; the assay was immunoSEQ multiplex PCR. In the table there are some 2.4 million clones, 93% of which are singletons. The germline CDR1 and CDR2 sequences are KGHSH and LQKENI. The CDR3 length is 17 residues. V was clipped by 3 bases and J by 3 bases, with 17 bases between them. Donation came from healthy HIV-negative adults that had no recent acute infections or vaccinations. The chain couples TRBV18 to TRBJ2-2; D unclear. Material: naive CD4+ T cells from PBMCs. Stated subset: CD45RA+ positively selected. The TCR originated in a man younger than 35 in good health. Some clones in this sample may be carry-over from other donors' samples. The CDR3 DNA reads as TGTGCCAGCTCACCCACCGGTTTCCTCGTAGACACCGGGGAGCTGTTTTTT. It codes for CASSPTGFLVDTGELFF.